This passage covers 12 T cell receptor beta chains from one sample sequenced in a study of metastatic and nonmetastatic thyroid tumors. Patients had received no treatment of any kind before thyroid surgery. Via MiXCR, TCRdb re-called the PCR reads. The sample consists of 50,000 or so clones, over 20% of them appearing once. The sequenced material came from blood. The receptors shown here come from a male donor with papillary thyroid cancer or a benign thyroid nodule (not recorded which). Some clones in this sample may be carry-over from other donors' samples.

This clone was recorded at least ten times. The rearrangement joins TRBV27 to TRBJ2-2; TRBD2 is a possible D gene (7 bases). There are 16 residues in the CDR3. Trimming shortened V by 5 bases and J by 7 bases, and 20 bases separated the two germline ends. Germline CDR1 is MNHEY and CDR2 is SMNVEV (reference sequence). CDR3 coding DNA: TGTGCCAGCAGTAGCCCGCGGGGGCCGGCCATCGGGGAGCTGTTTTTT. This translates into CASSSPRGPAIGELFF.

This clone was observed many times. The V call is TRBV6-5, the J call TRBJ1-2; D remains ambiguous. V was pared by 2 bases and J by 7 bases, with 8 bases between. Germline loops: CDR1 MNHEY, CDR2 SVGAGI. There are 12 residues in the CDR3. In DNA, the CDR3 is TGTGCCAGCAGTTACCCCATGAGTGGCTACACCTTC. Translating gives CASSYPMSGYTF.

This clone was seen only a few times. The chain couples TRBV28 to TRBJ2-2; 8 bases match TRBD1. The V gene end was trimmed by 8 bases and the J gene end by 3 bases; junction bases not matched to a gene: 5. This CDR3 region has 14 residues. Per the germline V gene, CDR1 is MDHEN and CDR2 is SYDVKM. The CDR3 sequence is CASHRQGYTGELFF. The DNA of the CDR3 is TGTGCCAGCCATAGACAGGGGTACACCGGGGAGCTGTTTTTT.

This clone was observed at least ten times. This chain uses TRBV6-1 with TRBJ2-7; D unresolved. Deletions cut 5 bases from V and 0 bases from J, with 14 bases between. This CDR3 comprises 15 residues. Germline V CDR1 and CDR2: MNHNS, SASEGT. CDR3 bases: TGTGCCAGCAGTACGGGCGCAGGCCGCTCCTACGAGCAGTACTTC. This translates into CASSTGAGRSYEQYF.

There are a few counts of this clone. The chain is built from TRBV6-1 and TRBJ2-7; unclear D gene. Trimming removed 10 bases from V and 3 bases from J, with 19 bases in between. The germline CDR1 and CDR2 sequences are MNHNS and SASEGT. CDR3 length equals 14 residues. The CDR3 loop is CATTGYHGRYEQYF. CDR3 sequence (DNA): TGTGCCACTACTGGGTACCATGGACGCTACGAGCAGTACTTC.

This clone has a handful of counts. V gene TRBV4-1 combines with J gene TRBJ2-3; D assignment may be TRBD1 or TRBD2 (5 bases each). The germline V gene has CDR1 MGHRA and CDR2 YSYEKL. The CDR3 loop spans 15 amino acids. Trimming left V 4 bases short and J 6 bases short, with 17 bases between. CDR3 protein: CASSPVGGPGDTQYF. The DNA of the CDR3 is TGCGCCAGCAGCCCAGTCGGCGGGCCAGGGGATACGCAGTATTTT.

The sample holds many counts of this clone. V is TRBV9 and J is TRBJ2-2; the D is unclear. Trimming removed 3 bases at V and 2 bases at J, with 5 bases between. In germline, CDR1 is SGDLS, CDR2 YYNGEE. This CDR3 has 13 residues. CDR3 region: CASSAPNTGELFF. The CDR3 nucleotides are TGTGCCAGCAGCGCGCCTAACACCGGGGAGCTGTTTTTT.

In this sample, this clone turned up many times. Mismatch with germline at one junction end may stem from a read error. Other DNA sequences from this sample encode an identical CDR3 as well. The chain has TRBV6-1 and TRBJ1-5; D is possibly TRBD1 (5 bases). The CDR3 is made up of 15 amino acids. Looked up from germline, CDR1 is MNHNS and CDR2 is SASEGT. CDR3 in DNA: TGCGCCAGCAGTCAGTCTAGACAGAGCAATCAGCCCCAGCATTTT. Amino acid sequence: CASSQSRQSNQPQHF.

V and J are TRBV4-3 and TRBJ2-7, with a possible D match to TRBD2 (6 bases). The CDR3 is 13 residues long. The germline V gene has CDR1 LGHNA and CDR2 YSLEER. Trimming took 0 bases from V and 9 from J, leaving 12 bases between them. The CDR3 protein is CASSQDTGRLQYF. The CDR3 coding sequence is TGCGCCAGCAGCCAAGATACGGGGAGGTTGCAGTACTTC.

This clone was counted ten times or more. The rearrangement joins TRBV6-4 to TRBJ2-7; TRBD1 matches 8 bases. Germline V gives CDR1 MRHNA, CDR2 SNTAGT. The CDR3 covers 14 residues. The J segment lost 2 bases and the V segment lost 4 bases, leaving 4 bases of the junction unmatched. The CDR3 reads CASSGTGPPYEQYF. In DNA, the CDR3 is TGTGCCAGCAGTGGGACAGGGCCCCCCTACGAGCAGTACTTC.

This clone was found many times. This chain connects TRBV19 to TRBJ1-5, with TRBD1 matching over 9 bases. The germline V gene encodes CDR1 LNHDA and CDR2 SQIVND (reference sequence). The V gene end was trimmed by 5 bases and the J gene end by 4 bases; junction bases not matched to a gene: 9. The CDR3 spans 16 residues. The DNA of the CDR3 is TGTGCCAGTAGTCCTTTGGACAGGGGAGGTAATCAGCCCCAGCATTTT. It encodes CASSPLDRGGNQPQHF.

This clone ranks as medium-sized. The DNA for the CDR3 is TGTGCCACCGGACAGGGGGCAATGAACACTGAAGCTTTCTTT. It yields the protein CATGQGAMNTEAFF. V gene TRBV19 combines with J gene TRBJ1-1, with 11 bases fitting TRBD1. The germline V gene has CDR1 LNHDA and CDR2 SQIVND (reference sequence). The junction had 4 bases not matched to a gene; V was cut back by 10 bases and J by 0 bases. CDR3 length: 14 amino acids.